The next 12 T cell receptor beta chains were all read from a single sample in a study of blood T cell repertoires in COVID-19. Only in-frame clones appear in the TCRdb table, and some are missing; sequencing was by immunoSEQ multiplex PCR. The data contain around 150,000 clones, roughly 83% of them seen just once; the ten biggest clones take up 5.2%. Sequences were obtained from PBMCs or T cells enriched from blood (not recorded which). Receptors originate from a man in his sixties or seventies who had been exposed to COVID-19.

This chain connects TRBV19 to TRBJ1-1, with D possibly being TRBD1 (5 bases). The CDR3 extends over 12 amino acids. The germline V gene has CDR1 LNHDA and CDR2 SQIVND (reference sequence). V shed 3 bases and J shed 10 bases, with 12 bases lying between them. The CDR3 spells CASSMTTVRAFF. DNA for the CDR3: TGTGCCAGTAGTATGACGACAGTAAGAGCTTTCTTT.

This chain joins TRBV12-5 and TRBJ1-5, with D perhaps matching TRBD1 (5 bases). The V gene lost 3 bases and the J gene lost 5 bases, with 11 bases spanning the gap. Germline CDR1 and CDR2: LGHNT and FRNRAP. This CDR3 comprises 14 residues. The CDR3 here is CASGFQGGDQPQHF. CDR3 in DNA: TGTGCTAGTGGTTTTCAGGGCGGGGATCAGCCCCAGCATTTT.

The chain joins TRBV27 to TRBJ2-2, with TRBD2 identical over 12 bases. The germline V gene encodes CDR1 MNHEY and CDR2 SMNVEV (reference sequence). Trimming at V came to 5 bases and at J to 5 bases, leaving 3 bases not matched to a gene. The CDR3 covers 15 residues. The CDR3 DNA follows: TGTGCCAGCAGTGTTACTAGCGGGGGGACCGGGGAGCTGTTTTTT. It encodes CASSVTSGGTGELFF.

The chain uses TRBV5-5 and TRBJ1-1; D unclear. Germline V gene data show CDR1 as SGHKS and CDR2 as YYEKEE (reference sequence). Trimming took 0 bases from V and 4 from J, leaving 13 bases between them. This CDR3 is built from 15 residues. CDR3 sequence (DNA): TGTGCCAGCAGCTTGGAGGGTATTCGGGGCACTGAAGCTTTCTTT. Residues: CASSLEGIRGTEAFF.

J is TRBJ2-5 and V is TRBV7-3; 8 nucleotides line up with TRBD2. This CDR3 spans 14 amino acids. Germline V gives CDR1 SGHTA, CDR2 FQGTGA. The V segment lost 5 bases and the J segment 4 bases; nucleotides outside the gene matches: 6. The CDR3 here is CASSPGGGRETQYF. The DNA for the CDR3 is TGTGCCAGCAGCCCCGGGGGGGGAAGAGAGACCCAGTACTTC.

The chain joins TRBV30 to TRBJ2-3; D may be TRBD1 (6 bases). Trimming took 2 bases from V and 2 from J, leaving 14 bases between them. CDR1 and CDR2 (germline): GTSNPN, SVGIG (reference sequence). The CDR3 runs to 15 residues. The CDR3 DNA reads as TGTGCCTGGAGTTCCCCGGGACACCCCACAGATACGCAGTATTTT. Translating it yields CAWSSPGHPTDTQYF.

This clone was observed once. In this CDR3 the conserved last residue, phenylalanine or tryptophan, is missing, so a read error is likely. The chain carries TRBV5-1 and TRBJ1-3; 9 positions agree with TRBD1. This CDR3 has 15 residues. Germline assignment: CDR1 SGHRS and CDR2 YFSETQ. V lost 1 base and J lost 3; bases outside the gene matches: 2. CDR3 sequence: CASSLTGGSGNTIYS. Here the CDR3 DNA reads TGCGCCAGCAGCTTGACAGGGGGCAGTGGAAACACCATATATTCT.

The chain uses TRBV6-2 or TRBV6-3 and TRBJ1-1; no clear D gene. Germline V gives CDR1 MNHEY, CDR2 SVGEGT. V was trimmed by 3 bases and J by 0 bases, leaving 14 bases between them. The CDR3 extends over 16 amino acids. This chain's CDR3 is CASSYRSEGMNTEAFF. The CDR3 region has the DNA TGTGCCAGCAGTTATCGGTCTGAGGGAATGAACACTGAAGCTTTCTTT.

This sequence joins TRBV7-2 and TRBJ2-1, with TRBD2 identical over 12 bases. The CDR3 spans 17 residues. Germline V lookup: CDR1 SGHTA, CDR2 FQGNSA. J gave up 9 bases and V 1 base, and 10 bases lay outside the gene matches. CDR3 region: CASSLDPGTSGLAEQFF. For the CDR3, the DNA is TGTGCCAGCAGCTTAGATCCCGGGACTAGCGGGTTGGCTGAGCAGTTCTTC.

The chain is built from TRBV29-1 and TRBJ1-1; D possibly corresponds to TRBD1 (6 bases). Trimming removed 1 base at V and 10 bases at J, with 16 bases between. Germline V gene lookup returns CDR1 SQVTM and CDR2 ANQGSEA. The CDR3 runs 13 residues. The CDR3 DNA sequence: TGCAGCGTTGAAGCTCACGGAGGCAGGGGAGCTTTCTTT. Translation: CSVEAHGGRGAFF.

The V call is TRBV7-9, the J call TRBJ2-7, with 11 bases aligning to TRBD1. V dropped 5 bases and J dropped 7; count of bases not matched to a gene: 13. The CDR3 extends over 16 amino acids. Per the germline V gene, CDR1 is SEHNR and CDR2 is FQNEAQ (reference sequence). The CDR3 DNA sequence: TGTGCCAGCAGCGAAGCTTCGGACAGGGGGCTTGGGGAGCAGTACTTC. Translating it yields CASSEASDRGLGEQYF. The full variable domain, in which reference TRBV7-9 and TRBJ2-7 provide the parts outside the CDR3, is DTGVSQNPRHKITKRGQNVTFRCDPISEHNRLYWYRQTLGQGPEFLTYFQNEAQLEKSRLLSDRFSAERPKGSFSTLEIQRTEQGDSAMYLCASSEASDRGLGEQYFGPGTRLTVT.

The V call is TRBV6-5, the J call TRBJ1-2, with D possibly being TRBD1 (6 bases). Trimming took off 4 bases at V and 3 bases at J, with 9 bases between the two ends. Per the germline V gene, CDR1 is MNHEY and CDR2 is SVGAGI. There are 13 residues in the CDR3. In nucleotides, the CDR3 is TGTGCCAGCAGTTCGGCAGGGGACTATGGCTACACCTTC. Its translation: CASSSAGDYGYTF.